Shown below are 15 T cell receptor beta chains from a single sample sequenced in a study of cytomegalovirus exposure and HLA in healthy donors (dated by TCRdb to 2016 to 2017). Receptor libraries were prepared by the immunoSEQ multiplex PCR assay. Not all clones reach the TCRdb copy of this immuneACCESS table, which keeps in-frame sequences only. Checked studies attribute under half of the gap to unresolved V genes and leave the rest unexplained. Within this sample are 150,000 to 250,000 clones, with 70% to 85% of them counted one time only. Around 15% of the sample comes from the top ten. Material for sequencing was PBMCs. These receptors all come from a woman in her twenties or thirties in good health and CMV-seropositive.

This clone was seen just once. The rearrangement joins TRBV6-1 to TRBJ1-1; 8 nucleotides align to TRBD1. This CDR3 has 14 residues. Trimming removed 6 bases from V and 3 bases from J; junction bases left unmatched: 6. CDR1 MNHNS and CDR2 SASEGT come from the germline V gene. The CDR3 sequence: CASRLQGEDTEAFF. CDR3 sequence (DNA): TGTGCCAGCAGGTTACAGGGGGAGGACACTGAAGCTTTCTTT.

The genes are TRBV10-3 and TRBJ2-1; D gene unclear. Trimming left V 4 bases short and J 8 bases short, with 6 bases between. Germline CDR1 and CDR2: ENHRY and SYGVKD. The CDR3 is 11 residues long. The DNA for the CDR3 is TGTGCCATCAGTGGGCTGGATGAGCAGTTCTTC. Its translation: CAISGLDEQFF.

CDR3 sequence: CASSYTHEVTGELFF. CDR3 bases: TGTGCCAGCAGTTACACCCATGAGGTCACCGGGGAGCTGTTTTTT. This chain connects TRBV6-5 to TRBJ2-2, with D unresolved. The CDR3 consists of 15 residues. Trimming removed 2 bases from V and 4 bases from J, with 11 bases in between. The V gene's germline CDR1 is MNHEY and CDR2 SVGAGI.

The J gene is TRBJ2-2, the V gene TRBV7-9; D gene unclear. There are 14 residues in the CDR3. V lost 5 bases and J lost 4, with 11 bases in between. Per germline, CDR1 SEHNR and CDR2 FQNEAQ (reference sequence). As DNA, the CDR3 is TGTGCCAGCAGCCGCCGCCCAGTCACCGGGGAGCTGTTTTTT. It translates to CASSRRPVTGELFF.

The V call is TRBV7-2, the J call TRBJ1-2; D gene uncertain. The V gene's germline CDR1 is SGHTA and CDR2 FQGNSA. The CDR3 is made up of 14 amino acids. Trimming took off 0 bases at V and 4 bases at J, with 9 bases between the two ends. The CDR3 loop reads CASSLAGRGYGYTF. CDR3 nucleotides: TGTGCCAGCAGCTTAGCAGGTCGGGGCTATGGCTACACCTTC.

V gene TRBV28 combines with J gene TRBJ2-7; 8 bases are a match to TRBD1. The germline V gene has CDR1 MDHEN and CDR2 SYDVKM. CDR3 length: 14 amino acids. The trim removed 3 bases at V and 3 bases at J, leaving 4 bases unmatched. The CDR3 DNA reads as TGTGCCAGCAGTTTGGGCAGGGGGCTCTACGAGCAGTACTTC. Translation gives CASSLGRGLYEQYF.

The genes are TRBV5-6 and TRBJ2-2; D is possibly TRBD1 (5 bases). The CDR3 is 14 amino acids. Trimming left V 0 bases short and J 6 bases short, with 9 bases between. Germline values: CDR1 SGHDT, CDR2 YYEEEE. The CDR3 region has the DNA TGTGCCAGCAGCTTGGGGGTAGGGGCCGGGGAGCTGTTTTTT. Its protein product is CASSLGVGAGELFF.

V gene TRBV5-4 combines with J gene TRBJ2-7; TRBD1 matches at 7 bases. Germline-derived CDR1 and CDR2 are SGHNT and YYREEE (reference sequence). The CDR3 runs to 14 residues. J lost 0 bases, V lost 6 bases, and 6 bases had no gene match. CDR3 sequence: CASTVDRSSYEQYF. The CDR3 region has the DNA TGTGCCAGCACCGTGGACAGGAGCTCCTACGAGCAGTACTTC.

The rearrangement links TRBV5-6 to TRBJ2-3; 14 bases match TRBD2. The germline gives CDR1 SGHDT, CDR2 YYEEEE. V lost 0 bases to trimming and J lost 10 bases; unmatched junction nucleotides: 7. The CDR3 extends over 16 amino acids. CDR3 protein: CASSLGLAGGPPAQYF. In DNA, the CDR3 is TGTGCCAGCAGCTTGGGACTAGCGGGAGGGCCTCCCGCGCAGTATTTT.

V usage is TRBV5-1 and J usage is TRBJ2-7; possibly TRBD1 for D (6 bases). V was pared by 1 base and J by 2 bases, with 10 bases between. The length of the CDR3 is 14 residues. CDR1 is SGHRS and CDR2 is YFSETQ in the germline V gene. CDR3 protein: CASSLTGTTYEQYF. The CDR3, as DNA: TGCGCCAGCAGCTTGACCGGGACAACCTACGAGCAGTACTTC.

The V call is TRBV4-1, the J call TRBJ1-3, with D uncertain. Germline V CDR1 and CDR2: MGHRA, YSYEKL. V lost 1 base and J 0 bases, leaving 7 bases between the germline ends. This CDR3 is built from 15 residues. CDR3 protein: CASSQGVISGNTIYF. CDR3 DNA sequence: TGCGCCAGCAGCCAAGGCGTCATCTCTGGAAACACCATATATTTT.

The chain has TRBV28 and TRBJ2-7; weak D call: TRBD1 (6 bases). Trimming left V 6 bases short and J 2 bases short, with 11 bases between. The CDR3 contains 13 residues. Looked up from germline, CDR1 is MDHEN and CDR2 is SYDVKM. The CDR3 region has the DNA TGTGCCAGCAGCCCGGGACATGCCTACGAGCAGTACTTC. Its translation: CASSPGHAYEQYF.

The chain employs TRBV5-1 and TRBJ1-1, with D possibly TRBD1 on 6 matching bases. Germline CDR1 SGHRS, CDR2 YFSETQ. V lost 4 bases and J lost 0, with 13 bases in between. CDR3 size: 15 residues. The chain's CDR3 is CASSTDRQMNTEAFF. CDR3 in DNA: TGCGCCAGCAGCACCGACAGGCAGATGAACACTGAAGCTTTCTTT.

This chain connects TRBV7-2 to TRBJ2-7, with 14 bases identical to TRBD2. After removal of 5 bases from V and 9 bases from J, the junction contained 3 bases not matched to a gene. The CDR3 loop spans 13 amino acids. The germline V gene has CDR1 SGHTA and CDR2 FQGNSA. CDR3 sequence: CASSPGLAGAQYF. The CDR3 coding sequence is TGTGCCAGCAGCCCGGGACTAGCGGGAGCGCAGTACTTC.

CDR3 loop: CASSFAGAAFF. DNA of the CDR3: TGTGCCAGCAGTTTTGCGGGGGCGGCTTTCTTT. V gene TRBV28 combines with J gene TRBJ1-1, with D maybe TRBD1 (6 bases). V shed 3 bases and J shed 11 bases, with 10 bases lying between them. The CDR3 sequence is 11 residues long. Germline CDR1 reads MDHEN; CDR2 reads SYDVKM.